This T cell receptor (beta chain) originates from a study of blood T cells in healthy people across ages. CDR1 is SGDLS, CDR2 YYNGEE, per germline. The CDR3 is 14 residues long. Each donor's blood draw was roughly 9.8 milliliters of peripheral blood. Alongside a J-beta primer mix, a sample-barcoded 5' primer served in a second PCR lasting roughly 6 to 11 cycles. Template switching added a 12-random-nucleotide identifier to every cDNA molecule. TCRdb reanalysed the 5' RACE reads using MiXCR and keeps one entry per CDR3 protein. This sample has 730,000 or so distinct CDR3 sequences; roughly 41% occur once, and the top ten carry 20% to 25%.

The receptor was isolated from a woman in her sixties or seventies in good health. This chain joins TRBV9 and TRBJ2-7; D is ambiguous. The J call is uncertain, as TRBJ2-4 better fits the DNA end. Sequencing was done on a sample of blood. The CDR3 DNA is TGTGCCAGCAGCGTTGGGCAAGCCAAAAACATTCAGTACTTC. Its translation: CASSVGQAKNIQYF.